This T cell receptor beta chain came from a study of cytomegalovirus exposure and HLA in healthy donors listed by TCRdb under 2017. Notes on the research overall: According to an earlier analysis of several hundred of the donors, about 179 million T cells yielded 117 million unique TCR beta sequences and less than 300 Gb of sequence data. Roughly 300 gigabases of sequencing data and tens of millions of unique TCR sequences were included in an early release covering under 650 HLA-typed donors. Among the roughly 400 genotyped donors, roughly 80% belonged to the genetic ancestry cluster associated with self-reported Caucasian donors. The aim of the study was to test whether cataloging public T cell receptors could identify signatures of past pathogen exposure. Using immunosequencing, the study profiled T cell repertoires from about 610 subjects and related those repertoires to cytomegalovirus serostatus. In addition to the first cohort of roughly 670 subjects, a separate validation cohort of over 90 different subjects was used. High-throughput TCR immunosequencing, statistical association of individual TCRs with disease status, and machine learning were combined to predict cytomegalovirus infection status. In a later analysis, previously published TCR beta repertoires from 670 or so donors were re-analyzed and high-resolution HLA genotyping was added so that TCR occurrence patterns could be studied. Rather than using new phenotypic data, the later analysis identified candidate immune exposures from TCR beta sequences and from how often those sequences occurred across donors. To decide whether each TCR beta V gene segment behaved as functional or pseudogenic, an earlier analysis of fewer than 750 of the donors relied on high-throughput TCR beta sequencing. Donor age, sex, ethnicity and CMV serostatus were compiled alongside the repertoire data. Genome-wide SNP genotypes for about 60% of the 666 donors were used in a later genetic analysis, which treated that subset as a discovery cohort. All discovery cohort repertoires had been generated on a single sequencing platform. Both class I and class II loci were covered by HLA typing, at four-digit resolution. Typing coverage differed by locus: A, B, C, DRB1 and DQB1 were typed in roughly 620-640 donors, DQA1 in about 560, DPA1 in some 600, and DPB1 in about 450. Four to six DR-DQ haplotypes were handled as single units for association and clustering, since linkage in the cohort was strong. Across around 400 genotyped donors of the cohort, an average of approximately 200,000 unique TCR beta nucleotide sequences per donor were sequenced, and roughly 20% of those sequences were non-productive.

The receptor library was made with the immunoSEQ multiplex PCR assay. The multiplex PCR relied on a mix of 60 forward primers for TCR Vbeta segments and 13 reverse primers for TCR Jbeta segments. The CDR3 region of rearranged TCR beta genes was amplified from genomic DNA with a multiplex PCR assay. The Illumina HiSeq System was used to sequence the amplified TCR beta libraries as 87-base-pair reads. The authors' pipeline ran thus. A later analysis counted tens of millions of unique TCR beta chains across the 640 or so repertoires, and approximately 11 million of these chains were shared by at least two donors. To remove PCR and sequencing errors, raw reads were error-corrected and collapsed into unique sequences using a nearest-neighbor algorithm that merged closely related sequences. Alignment of CDR3 sequences to IMGT reference sequences was used to assign V, D and J gene segments. For a sequence to be retained, a match of at least six nucleotides was required to both a V gene segment and a J gene segment. Rearrangements were called productive when the CDR3 lacked stop codons and stayed in frame with V and J; all others were non-productive. CDR3 was defined by IMGT convention, running from the second conserved V-encoded cysteine to the conserved J-encoded phenylalanine. In an earlier analysis of around 600 of the donors, sequences lacking an unambiguous match to a single V gene segment were excluded. An earlier analysis of 550 to 650 of the donors classified V segments as functional when productive rearrangements were above 56.7% and as segregating when the standard deviation between donors was above 5%. To diagnose cytomegalovirus status from the catalog of TCR beta chain sequences, a statistical classification framework was built. In a later analysis, TCR nucleotide sequences were compared against IMGT/GENE-DB human TR gene sequences so that V and J genes could be assigned. Using the TCRdist pipeline, a later analysis assigned CDR3 sequences along with most-parsimonious VDJ recombination scenarios. A later analysis defined each TCR beta chain by its CDR3 amino acid sequence plus V-gene family, and excluded reads lacking a unique V-gene family. As a way to deal with suspected cross-contamination and a sequencing artifact, a later analysis dropped roughly 620 nucleotide sequences that were highly shared and had low generation probability. In a later analysis, a clonal expansion index for each public chain was calculated from normalized within-repertoire ranks of inferred template counts. A later analysis computed generation probabilities with a VDJ recombination model fitted to out-of-frame rearrangements, and checked the results against IGoR. Hypergeometric tests were used in a later analysis to score TCR-TCR, TCR-HLA and TCR-CMV co-occurrence, with a repertoire-size bias correction applied to the TCR pairs. A later analysis estimated false discovery rates by permuting HLA or CMV assignments 20 times. In a later analysis, co-occurring TCRs were grouped using DBSCAN, and TCRdist sequence similarity was added for clustering within HLA-allele-positive subsets. For co-occurrence clustering, repertoires with fewer than 30,000 or more than 120,000 public chains were excluded, along with four to six repertoires with anomalous nucleotide sharing. TCRdb stores this immuneACCESS table with in-frame sequences only. Part of the clones is absent; in the studies checked, under half of the shortfall reflects unresolved V genes, and no reason is known for the rest. V and J calls and clone size are given by that table; D and trimming were obtained from the DNA. The sample profile shows tens of thousands of clones; roughly 72% of them were found once. 22% of the sample lies in the top ten.

Of note for this clone: Its binding antigen is unknown. The input lacks base qualities; no much larger clone sits a single base away.

The cohort comprised hundreds of healthy bone marrow donors. At the time of sampling, all cohort members were nominally healthy, though unrecorded immune exposures were likely present. The donor was CMV seropositive and belonged to the group of 250 to 300 seropositive cohort members. Each donor provided a peripheral blood sample, and peripheral blood mononuclear cells were used for TCR beta sequencing. Genomic DNA was extracted from the blood cell samples with the Qiagen DNeasy Blood Extraction Kit. Including cysteine and phenylalanine, the CDR3 has 13 amino acids. Of the read, only the CDR3 DNA is kept; its 39 bases are in frame from base 1. V loses 2 bases, J loses 6 bases, and the germline ends lie 10 bases apart. From the germline V gene, CDR1 is MGHDK and CDR2 is SYGVNS. What the research found in general, with its limitations: A later analysis found that HLA-associated TCR beta chains were more clonally expanded and had lower generation probabilities than equally common non-associated chains. Three of the identified cytomegalovirus-associated TCR beta chains were confirmed in vitro to be specific for cytomegalovirus antigens. A later analysis found that most CMV-associated TCR beta chains appeared HLA-restricted, with HLA associations seemingly driven largely by CMV exposure. In a later genetic analysis, a missense DCLRE1C variant was associated with V-gene and J-gene trimming of TCR beta chains, and the association was replicated in an independent cohort. Some IMGT-functional V segments, including TRBV6-2 and TRBV6-3, could not be distinguished by the 87-base-pair reads and were therefore excluded. Only TCR beta chains were sequenced in this cohort, and the absence of alpha or paired-chain data limited detectable features. Compared with the roughly 670-donor mean, donors in an Asian-associated ancestry cluster had fewer N-insertions in productive TCRs, according to a later genetic analysis. HLA typing was unavailable for some donors at each locus, so association tests used only the typed subset. Specific HLA alleles were associated with over 15,000 TCR beta sequences at a false discovery rate of 0.05 in a later analysis. While some public TCRs were present in many individuals, most TCR sequences turned up only very rarely across donors. Assigning TCR associations to individual alleles was difficult when HLA alleles, especially DR and DQ, strongly co-occurred. In a later analysis, several top co-occurrence clusters were reported to appear linked to parvovirus B19, influenza, CMV and Epstein-Barr virus. The authors suggested that the approach could potentially be generalized to other disease states and immunological phenotypes. In a later analysis, the rate of TCR association differed among HLA loci, with DRB1 alleles having the most associated TCRs and HLA-C alleles having the fewest. In both the original and validation cohorts, the classifier was reported to diagnose cytomegalovirus status with high specificity and sensitivity. The study listed 164 TCR beta chains as associated with cytomegalovirus. Linkage disequilibrium might explain the correlated functional status among segregating V segments, but an unknown experimental factor could not be ruled out. CMV serostatus was the only immune exposure information available for the cohort. Because counts were too low, roughly 16 rarely observed V segments, including chromosome 9 orphons, were excluded from the earlier analysis of about 500 of the donors. A further reported finding was that TCR beta sequences accurately predicted the HLA-A and HLA-B alleles for most subjects in the first cohort. An earlier analysis of around 500 of the donors showed that most TCR beta V segments appeared in productive rearrangements either about 90% or about 30% of the time, which broadly matched IMGT annotations. Presence/absence analyses assumed roughly uniform sequencing depth across donors, an assumption that may not hold. A cluster of highly shared sequence variants was judged likely to be a technical artifact of the sequencing pipeline.

The sequence was collected from a woman aged 50 to 65 in good health and CMV-seropositive. This chain is built from TRBV25-1 and TRBJ1-1, and perhaps TRBD1 as D gene, on 5 matching bases. Sequencing input: PBMCs. Read as DNA, the sequence is TGTGCCAGCAGTGAAGCGGGGGTCGCTGAAGCTTTCTTT. It specifies CASSEAGVAEAFF.